A selection of T cell receptor beta chains follows, all from one sample in a study of T cell responses to AZD1222 COVID-19 vaccine. Libraries were prepared by immunoSEQ multiplex PCR; TCRdb keeps only in-frame clonotypes and omits some of them. The sample holds fewer than 150,000 clones, approximately 90% seen once. The sample was peripheral blood, taken 28 days after the second AZD1222 dose. The receptors stem from an adult who received the AZD1222 COVID-19 vaccine. Both conserved end residues are part of each CDR3. D genes are given only for firm matches. Not every row has a clone size; where given, it reads once, few, many or a size class.

j_call: TRBJ1-1; clone_size: NA; d_call: TRBD1; v_call: TRBV19; cdr3_nt: TGTGCCAGTAGTATAGACGGTAACAGGGGCACCCGGGCTTTCTTT; cdr3_aa: CASSIDGNRGTRAFF
j_call: TRBJ2-7; clone_size: NA; d_call: NA; v_call: TRBV7-8; cdr3_nt: TGTGCCAGCAGCTTAGCGTCCAAAGCCCAGGCCTACGAGCAGTACTTC; cdr3_aa: CASSLASKAQAYEQYF
j_call: TRBJ1-2; clone_size: NA; d_call: NA; v_call: TRBV12-5; cdr3_nt: TGTGCTAGTGGAGCCGAGGTCTATGGCTACACCTTC; cdr3_aa: CASGAEVYGYTF
j_call: TRBJ1-5; clone_size: NA; d_call: NA; v_call: TRBV27; cdr3_nt: TGTGCCAGCAGTTTGCCCGGTCAGCCCCAGCATTTT; cdr3_aa: CASSLPGQPQHF
j_call: TRBJ1-3; clone_size: NA; d_call: NA; v_call: TRBV21-1; cdr3_nt: TGTGCCAGCAGCAAATTTGTTGAATATCACTCTGGAAACACCATATATTTT; cdr3_aa: CASSKFVEYHSGNTIYF
j_call: TRBJ1-1; clone_size: NA; d_call: NA; v_call: TRBV3-1/TRBV3-2; cdr3_nt: TGTGCCAGCAGCCAAGCCCCGAGTTCCGCGGGCACTGAAGCTTTCTTT; cdr3_aa: CASSQAPSSAGTEAFF
j_call: TRBJ2-1; clone_size: NA; d_call: TRBD2; v_call: TRBV7-9; cdr3_nt: TGTGCCAGCAGCCCCCCCGGGACTAGCACTTACAATGAGCAGTTCTTC; cdr3_aa: CASSPPGTSTYNEQFF
j_call: TRBJ2-1; clone_size: NA; d_call: NA; v_call: TRBV9; cdr3_nt: TGTGCCAGCAGCGTTAGGGGGACTCCGATGATCAATGAGCAGTTCTTC; cdr3_aa: CASSVRGTPMINEQFF
j_call: TRBJ2-5; clone_size: NA; d_call: NA; v_call: TRBV28; cdr3_nt: TGTGCCAGCAGTTTCCCAGGCGTGATGACCCAGTACTTC; cdr3_aa: CASSFPGVMTQYF
j_call: TRBJ2-5; clone_size: NA; d_call: TRBD1; v_call: TRBV7-2; cdr3_nt: TGTGCCAGCAGCCTTCGACAGGGGGGGCCAGAGACCCAGTACTTC; cdr3_aa: CASSLRQGGPETQYF
j_call: TRBJ1-2; clone_size: NA; d_call: TRBD1; v_call: TRBV4-1; cdr3_nt: TGCGCCAGCAGCCCGGACAGGGGGGAAAACTATGGCTACACCTTC; cdr3_aa: CASSPDRGENYGYTF
j_call: TRBJ1-1; clone_size: NA; d_call: TRBD1; v_call: TRBV7-9; cdr3_nt: TGTGCCAGCAGCCAAACTCCGGGACAGGGGGCGGAAACTGAAGCTTTCTTT; cdr3_aa: CASSQTPGQGAETEAFF
j_call: TRBJ1-3; clone_size: NA; d_call: NA; v_call: TRBV7-7; cdr3_nt: TGTGCCAGCAGCCCAGACAACTCTGGAAACACCATATATTTT; cdr3_aa: CASSPDNSGNTIYF
j_call: TRBJ2-1; clone_size: once; d_call: TRBD2; v_call: TRBV5-4; cdr3_nt: TGTGCCAGCACCCTGGCGGGGGGGCCCTTCGATGAGCAGTTCTTC; cdr3_aa: CASTLAGGPFDEQFF
j_call: TRBJ2-3; clone_size: NA; d_call: NA; v_call: TRBV5-6; cdr3_nt: TGTGCCAGCAGATATGGACACCCAAAAACAGATACGCAGTATTTT; cdr3_aa: CASRYGHPKTDTQYF
j_call: TRBJ2-5; clone_size: once; d_call: TRBD1; v_call: TRBV30; cdr3_nt: TGTGCCTGGAGTGTAGAGGGGGCGCCCGGAGAGACCCAGTACTTC; cdr3_aa: CAWSVEGAPGETQYF
j_call: TRBJ1-1; clone_size: NA; d_call: TRBD1; v_call: TRBV7-2; cdr3_nt: TGTGCCAGCAGCTTTGGGCGAGGGGGACAGAAAGCTTTCTTT; cdr3_aa: CASSFGRGGQKAFF
j_call: TRBJ1-2; clone_size: NA; d_call: NA; v_call: TRBV30; cdr3_nt: TGTGCCTGGAGTCCACCGGGTCTCTTCCCCTTCTATGGCTACACCTTC; cdr3_aa: CAWSPPGLFPFYGYTF
j_call: TRBJ2-7; clone_size: NA; d_call: TRBD2; v_call: TRBV6-6; cdr3_nt: TGTGCCAGCAGCTCCCGGACTAGCGGCGGGCGGGAGCAGTACTTC; cdr3_aa: CASSSRTSGGREQYF
j_call: TRBJ1-2; clone_size: NA; d_call: TRBD1; v_call: TRBV5-1; cdr3_nt: TGCGCCAGCAGCTTGGAGATAGACAGGGCCTATGGCTACACCTTC; cdr3_aa: CASSLEIDRAYGYTF
j_call: TRBJ1-4; clone_size: NA; d_call: TRBD1; v_call: TRBV4-1; cdr3_nt: TGCGCCAGCAGCCGGACAGGGGGGAGCGGGGAAAAACTGTTTTTT; cdr3_aa: CASSRTGGSGEKLFF
j_call: TRBJ2-2; clone_size: NA; d_call: TRBD2; v_call: TRBV6-5; cdr3_nt: TGTGCCAGCAGTCAAACTAGCGGGGGTCGGGAGCTGTTTTTT; cdr3_aa: CASSQTSGGRELFF
j_call: TRBJ2-3; clone_size: NA; d_call: TRBD2; v_call: TRBV2; cdr3_nt: TGTGCCAGCAGTGGCGGGGGAGGGACAGATACGCAGTATTTT; cdr3_aa: CASSGGGGTDTQYF
j_call: TRBJ2-3; clone_size: NA; d_call: NA; v_call: TRBV19; cdr3_nt: TGTGCCAGTAGTCCCCCCCGGGATACGCAGTATTTT; cdr3_aa: CASSPPRDTQYF
j_call: TRBJ1-2; clone_size: NA; d_call: NA; v_call: TRBV19; cdr3_nt: TGTGCCAGTAGCCCACAGAGCCACTATGCAGGCTACACCTTC; cdr3_aa: CASSPQSHYAGYTF
j_call: TRBJ1-4; clone_size: NA; d_call: NA; v_call: TRBV7-9; cdr3_nt: TGTGCCAGCAGCTTAGTCCTAGGGGGGAATGAAAAACTGTTTTTT; cdr3_aa: CASSLVLGGNEKLFF
j_call: TRBJ1-1; clone_size: NA; d_call: NA; v_call: TRBV6-5; cdr3_nt: TGTGCCAGCACCAAGGAGGCGGACACTGAAGCTTTCTTT; cdr3_aa: CASTKEADTEAFF
j_call: TRBJ1-5; clone_size: NA; d_call: NA; v_call: TRBV6-1; cdr3_nt: TGTGCCAGCAGTGATGGGGGCTGGGCTGGGCAGCCCCAGCATTTT; cdr3_aa: CASSDGGWAGQPQHF
j_call: TRBJ2-2; clone_size: NA; d_call: NA; v_call: TRBV30; cdr3_nt: TGTGCCTGGAGTGTCGTCGGGGAGCTGTTTTTT; cdr3_aa: CAWSVVGELFF
j_call: TRBJ1-3; clone_size: once; d_call: NA; v_call: TRBV5-5; cdr3_nt: TGTGCCAGCAGCTTCGGGGTTCCCTCTGGAAACACCATATATTTT; cdr3_aa: CASSFGVPSGNTIYF
j_call: TRBJ2-1; clone_size: NA; d_call: NA; v_call: TRBV28; cdr3_nt: TGTGCCAGCATCCAAGTCGGAGGAGGCTCCTACAATGAGCAGTTCTTC; cdr3_aa: CASIQVGGGSYNEQFF
j_call: TRBJ2-6; clone_size: NA; d_call: NA; v_call: TRBV7-3; cdr3_nt: TGTGCCAGCAGGGAGGGAGGCTCTGGGGCCAACGTCCTGACTTTC; cdr3_aa: CASREGGSGANVLTF
j_call: TRBJ1-2; clone_size: NA; d_call: TRBD1; v_call: TRBV4-1; cdr3_nt: TGCGCCAGCAGCCAAGCAGGGGGCGACTATGGCTACACCTTC; cdr3_aa: CASSQAGGDYGYTF
j_call: TRBJ1-3; clone_size: NA; d_call: NA; v_call: TRBV19; cdr3_nt: TGTGCCAGTAGTACAGACCTAGAAAACACCATATATTTT; cdr3_aa: CASSTDLENTIYF
j_call: TRBJ1-3; clone_size: NA; d_call: TRBD1; v_call: TRBV7-2; cdr3_nt: TGTGCCAGCAGCTTCGGGTCAGGGGGCTTTGGAAACACCATATATTTT; cdr3_aa: CASSFGSGGFGNTIYF
j_call: TRBJ1-5; clone_size: once; d_call: TRBD1; v_call: TRBV19; cdr3_nt: TGTGCCAGTAGTATGGACAGGGGCTATCAGCCCCAGCATTTT; cdr3_aa: CASSMDRGYQPQHF
j_call: TRBJ2-2; clone_size: NA; d_call: TRBD2; v_call: TRBV9; cdr3_nt: TGTGCCAGCAATGGACTAGTCGGAGGGGAAGGGGAGCTGTTTTTT; cdr3_aa: CASNGLVGGEGELFF
j_call: TRBJ1-5; clone_size: NA; d_call: TRBD1; v_call: TRBV30; cdr3_nt: TGTGCCTGGAGTACAGGGGCGCAGCAGCCCCAGCATTTT; cdr3_aa: CAWSTGAQQPQHF